Here is one T cell receptor beta chain with its context. V lost 6 bases and J lost 7; bases outside the gene matches: 14. This CDR3 has 18 amino acids. Germline V lookup: CDR1 ENHRY, CDR2 SYGVKD. Methods used by the authors: Amplification with reference gene primers provided the estimates of nucleated cell counts. Some clones are missing from TCRdb's copy, which holds only in-frame ones; the method was immunoSEQ multiplex PCR. V and J calls and clone size are as listed in that table; D and trimming were resolved from the DNA. The repertoire has 100,000 to 150,000 clones, around four fifths of them found once; the top ten carry 2.4%. Participants were aged 18 to 89 years from roughly 25 US areas. The sample belongs to a study of blood T cell repertoires in COVID-19. In the study overall: Sites across the United States, Italy and Spain contributed samples from acute and convalescent COVID-19. T cells, B-cell-depleted T cells, or PBMCs supplied cDNA or gDNA.

Input material: PBMCs or T cells enriched from blood (not recorded which). This chain uses TRBV10-3 with TRBJ2-2, with TRBD2 matching over 13 bases. This receptor was taken from a man aged 35-49 years with acute COVID-19. The CDR3 is CAIRPGLAGVRDIGELFF. The CDR3 region has the DNA TGTGCCATCAGACCAGGACTAGCGGGAGTTAGGGATATCGGGGAGCTGTTTTTT.